This TCR beta chain was sequenced in a study of beta chain features in type 1 diabetes. A few counts support this clone. Its antigen is unidentified. The V end lost 5 bases, the J end lost 0 bases, and 13 bases lay between the germline ends. Germline CDR1 and CDR2: SGHAT and FQDESV (reference sequence). CDR3 length: 15 amino acids. Expressed TCRB transcripts were sequenced because the isolated RNA had all been reverse transcribed beforehand. Data came from immunoSEQ multiplex PCR; TCRdb stores just in-frame clones and leaves some out. Of more than 100,000 clones in the sample, roughly 10% were seen once. Study-wide results and caveats: Type 1 diabetes patients had TCRB CDR3s that were shorter (moderately but significantly so) in all four CD4+ subsets. These data did not resolve whether HLA type affects TCRB rearrangement. The cDNA sequencing approach could over-represent high-TCR-expressing cells.

Using CD45RO/CCR7/CD25/CD127/CD95/CD27, CD4+ naive, central memory, regulatory and stem cell-like memory cells were sorted. In all sorted populations, purity surpassed 95%. This sequence originates from a young man with type 1 diabetes. This chain uses TRBV11-1 with TRBJ1-1; the D gene is possibly TRBD1 (5 bases). Sequencing input: central memory CD4+ T cells from blood. CDR3 amino acids: CASSRQLIMNTEAFF. CDR3 in DNA: TGTGCCAGCAGCCGACAGCTTATTATGAACACTGAAGCTTTCTTT.